A selection of T cell receptor beta chains follows, all from one sample in a study of spatial heterogeneity in lung cancer. Each CDR3 protein is one row after TCRdb ran MiXCR on the 5' RACE reads. Among some 39,000 distinct CDR3 sequences listed, around 6.8% were seen once. The specimen comprised PBMCs, sampled at surgery. The receptors shown here come from a female donor with early-stage non-small cell lung cancer. Both conserved end residues are part of each CDR3.

V gene	CDR3 protein
TRBV5-1	CASSYRGSNTEAFF
TRBV7-9	CASQRGGAEKLFF
TRBV5-1	CASSLVPGQGADTQYF
TRBV14	CASSQGGTKGYTF
TRBV20-1	CSARGLAGEHYNEQFF
TRBV24-1	CATSDPGQGNQPQHF
TRBV4-3	CASSRILDRGGNQPQHF
TRBV5-1	CASSAAGGVTEAFF
TRBV18	CASSPSGGLYGYTF
TRBV5-1	CASSFGDFNSPLHF
TRBV5-1	CASSSGQGRLETQYF
TRBV5-1	CASSLDPGPRNTEAFF
TRBV7-9	CASSLSRESLNSPLHF
TRBV5-1	CASSLELRQGAAGANVLTF
TRBV6-2/TRBV6-3	CASRPGTGGSYEQYF
TRBV20-1	CSAGRTPSTDTQYF
TRBV7-8	CASSLGGRQGGYEQYF
TRBV29-1	CSVEVGQNQETQYF
TRBV12-3/TRBV12-4	CASSPSGQGIYEQYF
TRBV5-5	CASSPGQGGVQYF
TRBV5-8	CASSQQVYEQYF
TRBV6-6	CASRALRGREDYNEQFF
TRBV7-3	CASSAGTGRREQYF
TRBV5-1	CASSLVADMNTEAFF
TRBV20-1	CSAHTGTASYEQYF
TRBV7-9	CASSFGRQGVTSGDTEAFF
TRBV23-1	CASSQPDGQDEKLFF
TRBV7-9	CASSLDFLNTEAFF
TRBV2	CASSDGLATDTQYF
TRBV5-1	CASSPSGTGVSSEAFF